The 31 T cell receptor beta chains given below trace back to one sample, sequenced in a study of control samples from healthy donors and cancer patients. Generated by immunoSEQ multiplex PCR, the TCRdb table keeps only in-frame clones and is missing some. The top ten clones hold roughly 7.8% of a sample with about 130,000 clones, roughly 86% of them seen once. The source material was PBMCs. The receptor source for this set is a man in his forties or fifties with head and neck cancer.

The V and J genes are TRBV6-6 and TRBJ2-1, with 8 positions matching TRBD2. CDR1 and CDR2 from the germline V gene are MNHNY and SVGAGI (reference sequence). Trimming took 7 bases from V and 6 from J; bases not matched to a gene: 2. The length of the CDR3 is 12 residues. The CDR3 nucleotides read TGTGCCAGCAACCTAGCGGGCAATGAGCAGTTCTTC. Its translation is CASNLAGNEQFF.

This clone is a singleton in its sample. Its ends do not fully match the called genes, so a read error is possible. The V call is TRBV19, the J call TRBJ2-2, with D possibly TRBD2 on 5 matching bases. CDR3 size: 15 residues. Germline CDR1 is LNHDA and CDR2 is SQIVND (reference sequence). CDR3 DNA: TGTGCCAGTAGCCTAGAAAGGGAGAACGCCGGGGAGCTGTTTTTT. This sequence encodes CASSLERENAGELFF.

V usage is TRBV19 and J usage is TRBJ1-2; a possible D gene is TRBD1 (6 bases). Germline V CDR1 and CDR2: LNHDA, SQIVND (reference sequence). V lost 3 bases and J 3 bases, leaving 17 bases between the germline ends. The CDR3 has 16 residues. The CDR3 sequence: CASSMQGPAQDYGYTF. Here the CDR3 DNA reads TGTGCCAGTAGTATGCAGGGGCCCGCGCAGGACTATGGCTACACCTTC.

This clone was seen a single time. The V gene is TRBV19, the J gene TRBJ1-1, with a possible D match to TRBD1 (5 bases). CDR3 length equals 15 residues. CDR1 is LNHDA and CDR2 is SQIVND in the germline V gene (reference sequence). V dropped 5 bases and J dropped 1 base, with 14 bases sitting between them. The DNA for the CDR3 is TGTGCCAGTAGTGCTCGTGGGGCCGGGAACACTGAAGCTTTCTTT. Translating it yields CASSARGAGNTEAFF.

This chain uses TRBV9 with TRBJ2-2; perhaps TRBD2 as D (6 bases). The germline V gene encodes CDR1 SGDLS and CDR2 YYNGEE. Trimming cost V 0 bases and J 7 bases, with 13 bases left between them. This CDR3 is built from 15 residues. Written as DNA, the CDR3 is TGTGCCAGCAGCGTAGACGGGAGTTGGGGCGGGGAGCTGTTTTTT. The encoded protein is CASSVDGSWGGELFF.

This CDR3 reads CASSSRDTQYF. The CDR3 region has the DNA TGTGCCAGCAGCAGTAGGGATACGCAGTATTTT. The rearrangement uses TRBV4-2 and TRBJ2-3; no reliable D call. Trimming stripped 5 bases from V and 6 bases from J, with 6 bases between. This CDR3 has 11 amino acids. Germline V gene sequence: CDR1 LGHNA, CDR2 YNFKEQ.

This clone was counted between two and nine times. The chain is built from TRBV6-6 and TRBJ1-6; tentatively, D is TRBD1 (5 bases). CDR1 and CDR2 from the germline V gene are MNHNY and SVGAGI (reference sequence). The V end lost 5 bases, the J end lost 7 bases, and 15 bases lay between the germline ends. The CDR3 is made up of 15 amino acids. The DNA of the CDR3 is TGTGCCAGCAGTCAATCAACGGGGGGGAATTCACCCCTCCACTTT. Residues: CASSQSTGGNSPLHF.

The chain recombines TRBV5-1 with TRBJ2-7, with D unclear. Looked up from germline, CDR1 is SGHRS and CDR2 is YFSETQ. The CDR3 sequence is 13 residues long. V shed 5 bases and J shed 2 bases, with 11 bases lying between them. The chain's CDR3 is CASSKDVTYEQYF. The CDR3 DNA reads as TGCGCCAGCAGTAAGGACGTAACCTACGAGCAGTACTTC.

V is TRBV6-6 and J is TRBJ1-2, with TRBD1 identical over 7 bases. The germline CDR1 and CDR2 sequences are MNHNY and SVGAGI (reference sequence). The CDR3 is 13 amino acids. After removal of 2 bases from V and 8 bases from J, the junction contained 5 bases not matched to a gene. CDR3 DNA: TGTGCCAGCAGTTACCTAGACAGGGAAGGCTACACCTTC. Encoded protein: CASSYLDREGYTF.

The DNA for the CDR3 is TGTGCCTGGAGTGTAAAGGGGGCCAACGTCCTGACTTTC. This sequence encodes CAWSVKGANVLTF. The chain carries TRBV30 and TRBJ2-6; no reliable D call. Germline V gene lookup returns CDR1 GTSNPN and CDR2 SVGIG (reference sequence). There are 13 residues in the CDR3. The V end was cut by 0 bases, the J end by 4 bases, with 4 bases between.

This chain joins TRBV5-1 and TRBJ2-6, with a tentative D call TRBD1 (6 bases). CDR1 and CDR2 from the germline V gene are SGHRS and YFSETQ. This CDR3 comprises 15 residues. V was shortened by 5 bases and J by 4 bases, with 13 bases between the two germline ends. The DNA for the CDR3 is TGCGCCAGCAGTGTCAGGGGAAGCGGGGCCAACGTCCTGACTTTC. Translation: CASSVRGSGANVLTF. The entire variable domain, with the rest obtained from reference TRBV5-1 and TRBJ2-6, is as follows: KAGVTQTPRYLIKTRGQQVTLSCSPISGHRSVSWYQQTPGQGLQFLFEYFSETQRNKGNFPGRFSGRQFSNSRSEMNVSTLELGDSALYLCASSVRGSGANVLTFGAGSRLTVL.

CDR3 nucleotides: TGTGCCAGCAGCTTAGACGGCCATGGCTACACCTTC. Its protein is CASSLDGHGYTF. This chain connects TRBV7-2 to TRBJ1-2; D unresolved. Trimming removed 1 base at V and 6 bases at J, with 6 bases between. This CDR3 contains 12 residues. CDR1 is SGHTA and CDR2 is FQGNSA in the germline V gene. The complete variable domain, with remaining parts taken from reference TRBV7-2 and TRBJ1-2, reads GAGVSQSPSNKVTEKGKDVELRCDPISGHTALYWYRQSLGQGLEFLIYFQGNSAPDKSGLPSDRFSAERTGGSVSTLTIQRTQQEDSAVYLCASSLDGHGYTFGSGTRLTVV.

The gene calls are TRBV7-8 and TRBJ1-5, with a weak D call TRBD1 (5 bases). Trimming removed 1 base from V and 15 bases from J, with 16 bases in between. This CDR3 spans 13 amino acids. Germline loops: CDR1 SGHVS, CDR2 FQNEAQ. The CDR3 protein is CASSLVLSAGWHF. For the CDR3, the DNA is TGTGCCAGCAGCTTAGTGTTATCGGCAGGGTGGCATTTT.

Here the CDR3 reads CASRWAGERDTQYF. The CDR3 DNA reads TGTGCCAGCAGATGGGCAGGGGAGCGAGATACGCAGTATTTT. The gene calls are TRBV5-4 and TRBJ2-3; the D gene is possibly TRBD1 (6 bases). CDR3 length: 14 residues. Germline V CDR1 and CDR2: SGHNT, YYREEE (reference sequence). V was cut by 5 bases and J by 5 bases, with 15 bases left in between.

The chain combines TRBV5-1 with TRBJ2-1, with 9 bases that match TRBD1. The germline V gene has CDR1 SGHRS and CDR2 YFSETQ. There are 18 residues in the CDR3. With V trimmed by 4 bases and J by 6 bases, 17 bases remained unmatched. The CDR3 region has the DNA TGCGCCAGCAGCCCCTCCTTAACGGACAGGGGCAGAGCCAATGAGCAGTTCTTC. Translated, it gives CASSPSLTDRGRANEQFF. Supplemented by reference TRBV5-1 and TRBJ2-1, the full variable domain reads KAGVTQTPRYLIKTRGQQVTLSCSPISGHRSVSWYQQTPGQGLQFLFEYFSETQRNKGNFPGRFSGRQFSNSRSEMNVSTLELGDSALYLCASSPSLTDRGRANEQFFGPGTRLTVL.

This sequence joins TRBV4-1 and TRBJ2-7; TRBD1 might be the D (5 bases). The CDR3 has 14 residues. The germline V and J ends were trimmed by 1 base and 3 bases, with 10 bases remaining between them. From germline, CDR1 is MGHRA and CDR2 YSYEKL. The CDR3 is CASSQAGRSYEQYF. The CDR3, as DNA: TGCGCCAGCAGCCAAGCAGGGCGAAGCTACGAGCAGTACTTC.

The J gene is TRBJ1-1, the V gene TRBV27; D is ambiguous. Per germline, CDR1 MNHEY and CDR2 SMNVEV (reference sequence). V was shortened by 6 bases and J by 8 bases, with 10 bases between the two germline ends. This CDR3 has 11 amino acids. DNA for the CDR3: TGTGCCAGCAGCCTCGGGTCCGAAGCTTTCTTT. Protein: CASSLGSEAFF.

V is TRBV7-7 and J is TRBJ2-7; TRBD1 aligns across 10 bases. The CDR3 is 14 amino acids. V gave up 5 bases and J gave up 3 bases; unmatched junction bases: 4. Germline V CDR1 and CDR2: SSHAT, FNYEAQ (reference sequence). This CDR3 reads CASSPGTGVYEQYF. The CDR3 DNA reads as TGTGCCAGCAGCCCAGGGACAGGGGTCTACGAGCAGTACTTC.

The chain combines TRBV7-9 with TRBJ2-7; D perhaps matches TRBD1 (5 bases). With 4 bases removed from V and 4 bases from J, the gap between germline ends came to 11 bases. The CDR3 has 13 amino acids. Germline loops: CDR1 SEHNR, CDR2 FQNEAQ (reference sequence). CDR3 in amino acids: CASSSQVLYEQYF. The CDR3 nucleotides are TGTGCCAGCAGCTCACAGGTATTGTACGAGCAGTACTTC.

The rearrangement links TRBV11-2 to TRBJ2-1; 10 nucleotides match TRBD2. The length of the CDR3 is 15 residues. The germline CDR1 and CDR2 sequences are SGHAT and FQNNGV. The ends lost 2 bases at V and 9 bases at J; junction bases unmatched: 7. The chain's CDR3 is CASSLQAGGRGEQFF. The CDR3 bases are TGTGCCAGCAGCTTACAAGCGGGGGGGAGAGGTGAGCAGTTCTTC.

The J gene is TRBJ2-7, the V gene TRBV15; D unclear. Trimming shortened V by 0 bases and J by 5 bases, and 8 bases separated the two germline ends. CDR1 and CDR2 (germline): LNHNV, YYDKDF (reference sequence). CDR3 length equals 13 residues. CDR3 in amino acids: CATSRDLMDEQYF. The CDR3 DNA sequence: TGTGCCACCAGCAGAGACCTGATGGACGAGCAGTACTTC.

The gene calls are TRBV9 and TRBJ2-7, with D possibly being TRBD2 (5 bases). The CDR3 sequence is 17 residues long. The V end was cut by 0 bases, the J end by 3 bases, with 19 bases between. The germline V gene has CDR1 SGDLS and CDR2 YYNGEE. For the CDR3, the DNA is TGTGCCAGCAGCGTAGAGGGAGCCCCAGCCCCCTTCTACGAGCAGTACTTC. Translating it yields CASSVEGAPAPFYEQYF.

The V call is TRBV25-1, the J call TRBJ1-2; 9 nucleotides align to TRBD1. This CDR3 spans 15 amino acids. The J segment lost 6 bases and the V segment lost 3 bases, leaving 8 bases of the junction unmatched. The germline CDR1 and CDR2 sequences are MGHDK and SYGVNS. The CDR3 loop is CASSDRRQGVDGYTF. The CDR3 nucleotides are TGTGCCAGCAGTGATCGAAGACAGGGGGTGGATGGCTACACCTTC.

The gene calls are TRBV6-5 and TRBJ1-4, with D possibly TRBD1 on 5 matching bases. The CDR3 totals 15 residues. Trimming pared 9 bases from V and 0 bases from J, leaving 14 bases between. Germline CDR1 reads MNHEY; CDR2 reads SVGAGI. The CDR3 bases are TGTGCCAGTTTACAGGAGAATGCAACTAATGAAAAACTGTTTTTT. Residues: CASLQENATNEKLFF.

The genes are TRBV12-5 and TRBJ2-2, with 11 bases matching TRBD2. The CDR3 loop spans 17 amino acids. The V and J ends lost 0 bases and 7 bases, in that order; junction bases with no gene match: 7. Germline V gene data show CDR1 as LGHNT and CDR2 as FRNRAP. CDR3 amino acids: CASGLVRPSGRFGELFF. The CDR3 coding sequence is TGTGCTAGTGGTTTGGTACGACCTAGCGGGAGGTTCGGGGAGCTGTTTTTT.

The J gene is TRBJ1-6, the V gene TRBV27; D not resolved. The CDR3 covers 17 residues. V was shortened by 0 bases and J by 0 bases, with 9 bases between the two germline ends. The germline V gene has CDR1 MNHEY and CDR2 SMNVEV (reference sequence). DNA for the CDR3: TGTGCCAGCAGTTTATCGAAGGAAAGCTCCTATAATTCACCCCTCCACTTT. It yields the protein CASSLSKESSYNSPLHF.

The chain recombines TRBV6-1 with TRBJ2-7; D not resolved. This CDR3 has 14 residues. In germline, CDR1 is MNHNS, CDR2 SASEGT. V lost 2 bases and J 2 bases, leaving 10 bases between the germline ends. The CDR3 region is CASSEYPAPYEQYF. DNA for the CDR3: TGTGCCAGCAGTGAATATCCGGCCCCCTACGAGCAGTACTTC.

V usage is TRBV6-5 and J usage is TRBJ2-5, with D unresolved. Germline CDR1 MNHEY, CDR2 SVGAGI. This CDR3 is 14 amino acids long. The ends were cut back, 6 bases at V and 2 bases at J, with 13 bases in the middle. The CDR3 DNA reads as TGTGCCAGCAGCCCCCGGGTCGCGCAAGAGACCCAGTACTTC. Translating it yields CASSPRVAQETQYF.

This chain links TRBV4-1 with TRBJ1-5; D is uncertain. V was clipped by 0 bases and J by 2 bases, with 14 bases between them. CDR1 is MGHRA, CDR2 YSYEKL, per germline. CDR3 length: 17 residues. The CDR3 sequence is CASSQETWERRNQPQHF. The CDR3 DNA follows: TGCGCCAGCAGCCAAGAAACTTGGGAGCGGCGCAATCAGCCCCAGCATTTT.

The table lists this clone with a count of one. The chain carries TRBV6-5 and TRBJ2-7; tentative D call: TRBD2 (7 bases). Trimming removed 6 bases at V and 5 bases at J, with 20 bases between. There are 15 residues in the CDR3. Germline loops: CDR1 MNHEY, CDR2 SVGAGI. The CDR3 here is CASSLWGRGSDEQYF. CDR3 DNA sequence: TGTGCCAGCAGCCTATGGGGGAGGGGGTCCGACGAGCAGTACTTC.

The J gene is TRBJ2-5, the V gene TRBV5-6, with 7 nucleotides matching TRBD2. Germline CDR1 reads SGHDT; CDR2 reads YYEEEE. CDR3 length: 15 amino acids. The trim removed 4 bases at V and 2 bases at J, leaving 8 bases unmatched. CDR3: CASSPSGTRQETQYF. Here the CDR3 DNA reads TGTGCCAGCAGCCCCAGCGGGACGAGGCAAGAGACCCAGTACTTC.